The 30 T cell receptor beta chains presented below share a single source sample, sequenced in a study of blood T cells in healthy people across ages. Using a J-beta primer mix together with a sample-barcoded 5' primer, a second PCR was run for about 6 to 12 cycles. TCRdb re-called the 5' RACE reads through MiXCR, storing one row per CDR3 protein. The sample carries 600,000 or so distinct CDR3 sequences, approximately 30% recorded once. Sequencing input: blood. These receptors were taken from an elderly woman in good health.

The rearrangement uses TRBV12-3 or TRBV12-4 and TRBJ2-3; maybe TRBD2 (5 bases). The CDR3 length is 17 residues. The germline V and J ends were trimmed by 5 bases and 4 bases, with 22 bases remaining between them. CDR3 sequence (DNA): TGTGCCAGCAGTCCAAACGGGGTAACCCGTATCGCAGATACGCAGTATTTT. It codes for CASSPNGVTRIADTQYF.

There are a few counts of this clonotype. The chain has TRBV20-1 and TRBJ1-1; a weak D match, TRBD1 (5 bases). There are 14 residues in the CDR3. Germline V lookup: CDR1 DFQATT, CDR2 SNEGSKA (reference sequence). V was shortened by 5 bases and J by 0 bases, with 13 bases between the two germline ends. The CDR3 region is CSAAGVGVNTEAFF. Here the CDR3 DNA reads TGCAGTGCTGCCGGCGTGGGGGTGAACACTGAAGCTTTCTTT.

This clonotype came up a few times. Just one base apart from a much larger clone, this may be a read error. The rearrangement uses TRBV20-1 and TRBJ1-2, with 11 positions matching TRBD1. CDR1 is DFQATT, CDR2 SNEGSKA, per germline (reference sequence). The CDR3 loop spans 13 amino acids. The CDR3 is CGARDRGDYGYTF. In DNA form, the CDR3 reads TGCGGTGCTCGGGACAGGGGGGACTATGGCTACACCTTC.

This clonotype was counted only a few times. A clone one base away is much larger, so this may be a read error. This chain connects TRBV6-2 or TRBV6-3 to TRBJ2-1; no reliable D call. The CDR3 has 14 residues. The germline CDR1 and CDR2 sequences are MNHEY and SVGEGT. V was cut by 5 bases and J by 5 bases, with 13 bases left in between. The CDR3 nucleotides read TGTGCCAGCAGTAGGACGAGGCCCAACAATGAGCAGTTCTTC. Translating gives CASSRTRPNNEQFF.

V gene TRBV9 combines with J gene TRBJ1-6, with 10 nucleotides matching TRBD1. Losses at the gene ends were 1 base for V and 10 bases for J; bases not matched to a gene: 5. Germline assignment: CDR1 SGDLS and CDR2 YYNGEE. The CDR3 totals 15 residues. Written as DNA, the CDR3 is TGTGCCAGCAGCGTAAGGGACAGGGGAGGCTCACCCCTCCACTTT. Protein product: CASSVRDRGGSPLHF.

The J gene is TRBJ1-1, the V gene TRBV7-8, with TRBD1 identical over 9 bases. The CDR3 sequence is 15 residues long. V trimming: 5 bases; J trimming: 10 bases; junction bases outside the gene matches: 14. Germline-derived CDR1 and CDR2 are SGHVS and FQNEAQ. The CDR3 spells CASSRPATGTGLAFF. The CDR3 DNA is TGTGCCAGCAGCCGACCCGCTACGGGGACAGGGTTAGCTTTCTTT.

This clonotype was observed many times. This chain links TRBV7-9 with TRBJ1-1; TRBD1 might be the D (5 bases). V lost 1 base and J 11 bases, leaving 11 bases between the germline ends. CDR1 and CDR2 from the germline V gene are SEHNR and FQNEAQ (reference sequence). The CDR3 contains 12 residues. DNA of the CDR3: TGTGCCAGCAGCTTAGTTCCGGACAATGCTTTCTTT. Translation: CASSLVPDNAFF.

This clonotype came up many times. This sequence joins TRBV7-2 and TRBJ2-7; 8 bases fit TRBD1. This CDR3 comprises 15 residues. The V gene end was trimmed by 5 bases and the J gene end by 7 bases; junction bases not matched to a gene: 13. Germline CDR1 SGHTA, CDR2 FQGNSA. CDR3 loop: CASSAVPRGPGEQYF. CDR3 DNA sequence: TGTGCCAGCAGCGCGGTTCCCAGGGGGCCTGGGGAGCAGTACTTC.

V and J are TRBV28 and TRBJ2-7, with a weak D call TRBD2 (6 bases). Deletions cut 5 bases from V and 3 bases from J, with 17 bases between. The CDR3 totals 15 residues. Germline V CDR1 and CDR2: MDHEN, SYDVKM. CDR3 amino acids: CASSPGDGALYEQYF. CDR3 in DNA: TGTGCCAGCAGTCCGGGAGACGGTGCCCTCTACGAGCAGTACTTC.

This clonotype was recorded at least ten times. The chain joins TRBV6-1 to TRBJ1-5; D uncertain. Germline-derived CDR1 and CDR2 are MNHNS and SASEGT. The length of the CDR3 is 13 residues. Deletions cut 5 bases from V and 1 base from J, with 6 bases between. This CDR3 is CASSSQSNQPQHF. The CDR3 nucleotides are TGTGCCAGCAGTTCACAGAGCAATCAGCCCCAGCATTTT.

The rearrangement links TRBV29-1 to TRBJ2-1; TRBD1 or TRBD2 may be the D gene (5 bases each). Per germline, CDR1 SQVTM and CDR2 ANQGSEA. The CDR3 is made up of 18 amino acids. V dropped 7 bases and J dropped 0 bases, with 25 bases sitting between them. The CDR3 coding sequence is TGCAGCGAAACCGACAGCGGACTCGGAGGTAGCTCCTACAATGAGCAGTTCTTC. As protein: CSETDSGLGGSSYNEQFF.

In the case of this clonotype: This sequence may be a read error, since a much larger clone differs from it by one base. This chain links TRBV5-1 with TRBJ2-1; tentatively, D is TRBD1 or TRBD2 (5 bases each). The J call could be wrong; TRBJ2-7 is a better fit for the DNA end. The CDR3 has 15 amino acids. Germline V lookup: CDR1 SGHRS, CDR2 YFSETQ. The CDR3 here is CASSSPRGGYNEQYF. In DNA, the CDR3 is TGCGCCAGCAGTTCCCCTCGGGGCGGTTACAATGAGCAGTACTTC.

This clonotype was recorded at least ten times. This sequence joins TRBV7-3 and TRBJ2-7; 8 bases agree with TRBD2. This CDR3 has 15 residues. Unmatched junction bases numbered 6, after V lost 2 bases and J lost 3 bases. In germline, CDR1 is SGHTA, CDR2 FQGTGA. The CDR3 DNA sequence: TGTGCCAGCAGCTTAGAGCGGGGGCCTAACTACGAGCAGTACTTC. Translation: CASSLERGPNYEQYF.

This clonotype came up many times. This chain links TRBV6-5 with TRBJ2-2, with 8 bases aligning to TRBD2. Germline lookup yields CDR1 MNHEY and CDR2 SVGAGI. V lost 8 bases to trimming and J lost 5 bases; unmatched junction nucleotides: 4. This CDR3 spans 13 amino acids. For the CDR3, the DNA is TGTGCCAGCCGCACGGGGGGGACCGGGGAGCTGTTTTTT. Translating it yields CASRTGGTGELFF.

This clonotype was detected only a few times. The CDR3 spells CSASWGGGRESQYF. In DNA form, the CDR3 reads TGCAGTGCTAGTTGGGGGGGCGGGCGAGAGTCCCAGTACTTC. The chain couples TRBV20-1 to TRBJ2-7; TRBD2 is a possible D gene (7 bases). The germline V and J ends were trimmed by 3 bases and 10 bases, with 22 bases remaining between them. This CDR3 contains 14 residues. The germline CDR1 and CDR2 sequences are DFQATT and SNEGSKA (reference sequence).

There are a few counts of this clonotype. This chain uses TRBV7-9 with TRBJ1-2, with a weak D call TRBD1 (6 bases). Trimming cost V 5 bases and J 2 bases, with 21 bases left between them. The CDR3 is made up of 17 amino acids. The V gene's germline CDR1 is SEHNR and CDR2 FQNEAQ (reference sequence). The CDR3 region is CASSPTGQTLRNYGYTF. The CDR3 DNA reads as TGTGCCAGCAGCCCAACCGGACAGACCCTGCGGAACTATGGCTACACCTTC.

This clonotype was seen only once. A single base separates this from a much larger clone, so it may be a read error. This sequence joins TRBV9 and TRBJ2-3, with D maybe TRBD2 (7 bases). The V gene's germline CDR1 is SGDLS and CDR2 YYNGEE. The CDR3 sequence is 12 residues long. V shed 8 bases and J shed 7 bases, with 14 bases lying between them. CDR3 in amino acids: CARGGTSNTQYF. In DNA, the CDR3 is TGTGCCAGGGGAGGGACATCGAATACGCAGTATTTT.

Here the CDR3 DNA reads TGCAGTGCTAGAGAACCCTCTGGGACTAGTTTGAACATTCAGTACTTC. Translation: CSAREPSGTSLNIQYF. The gene calls are TRBV20-1 and TRBJ2-4; 8 nucleotides agree with TRBD2. Germline CDR1 reads DFQATT; CDR2 reads SNEGSKA (reference sequence). V was clipped by 0 bases and J by 7 bases; unmatched bases: 11. The CDR3 length is 16 residues.

The chain carries TRBV7-9 and TRBJ1-4; TRBD1 agrees at 11 bases. Unmatched junction bases numbered 6, after V lost 4 bases and J lost 8 bases. Germline V gene lookup returns CDR1 SEHNR and CDR2 FQNEAQ (reference sequence). The CDR3 contains 15 residues. The CDR3 DNA is TGTGCCAGCAGCTCGGACAGGGGGCTCGACGAAAAACTGTTTTTT. It translates to CASSSDRGLDEKLFF. The full variable domain, with the rest looked up from reference TRBV7-9 and TRBJ1-4, is DTGVSQNPRHKITKRGQNVTFRCDPISEHNRLYWYRQTLGQGPEFLTYFQNEAQLEKSRLLSDRFSAERPKGSFSTLEIQRTEQGDSAMYLCASSSDRGLDEKLFFGSGTQLSVL.

This clonotype was seen many times. This sequence joins TRBV7-9 and TRBJ2-4; no definite D call. The V gene lost 6 bases and the J gene lost 1 base, with 13 bases spanning the gap. The germline CDR1 and CDR2 sequences are SEHNR and FQNEAQ (reference sequence). The CDR3 extends over 15 amino acids. The CDR3 DNA reads as TGTGCCAGCAGTCCAAGTCACCACGCCAAAAACATTCAGTACTTC. Its translation: CASSPSHHAKNIQYF.

This clonotype showed up just a few times. With a much larger clone just one base away, this may be a read error. The gene calls are TRBV6-2 or TRBV6-3 and TRBJ2-1; TRBD1 or TRBD2 may be the D gene (5 bases each). The J call may be faulty, since TRBJ2-7 better matches the DNA end. This CDR3 is built from 15 residues. Germline CDR1 and CDR2: MNHEY and SVGEGT. CDR3 protein: CASSRQALGVNEQYF. Here the CDR3 DNA reads TGTGCCAGCAGCCGGCAGGCATTGGGGGTCAATGAGCAGTACTTC.

This clonotype was counted many times. DNA for the CDR3: TGTGCCAGCACCCGGTGGGGCTTGAATACGCAGTATTTT. Residues: CASTRWGLNTQYF. The chain joins TRBV3-1 to TRBJ2-3; weak D call: TRBD1 (5 bases). The CDR3 extends over 13 amino acids. Trimming removed 7 bases from V and 7 bases from J, with 15 bases in between. CDR1 and CDR2 (germline): LGHDT, YNNKEL (reference sequence).

This clonotype showed up just once. The chain recombines TRBV5-4 with TRBJ2-3; no definite D call. Deletions cut 4 bases from V and 7 bases from J, with 16 bases between. CDR1 and CDR2 (germline): SGHNT, YYREEE (reference sequence). This CDR3 comprises 14 residues. The CDR3 DNA reads as TGTGCCAGCAGCCGCTACACCGTAGACTATACGCAGTATTTT. Its translation is CASSRYTVDYTQYF.

Regarding this clonotype: A much more abundant neighbour one base away suggests this may be a read error. The J gene is TRBJ2-1, the V gene TRBV20-1, with D maybe TRBD1 (6 bases). Trimming cost V 1 base and J 10 bases, with 20 bases left between them. The CDR3 is made up of 15 amino acids. CDR1 and CDR2 from the germline V gene are DFQATT and SNEGSKA (reference sequence). CDR3 DNA: TGCAGTGCTAGAGTTTACTCCGGGACAAGGGGCGAGCAGTTCTTC. This codes for CSARVYSGTRGEQFF.

This clonotype was detected only a few times. V and J are TRBV27 and TRBJ1-1; weak D call: TRBD1 (5 bases). Germline CDR1 and CDR2: MNHEY and SMNVEV (reference sequence). V was clipped by 6 bases and J by 1 base, with 12 bases between them. The CDR3 has 14 residues. CDR3 DNA sequence: TGTGCCAGCAGGGGGGTGCACCCGAACACTGAAGCTTTCTTT. This encodes CASRGVHPNTEAFF.

This clonotype was seen many times. V is TRBV11-2 and J is TRBJ2-3; D assignment may be TRBD1 or TRBD2 (6 bases each). V was clipped by 5 bases and J by 4 bases, with 16 bases between them. The germline gives CDR1 SGHAT, CDR2 FQNNGV. The CDR3 is 15 residues long. CDR3 in amino acids: CASSQTRGTADTQYF. The CDR3 DNA reads TGTGCCAGCAGCCAGACTAGGGGGACGGCAGATACGCAGTATTTT.

This clonotype occurred many times. The V gene is TRBV12-3 or TRBV12-4, the J gene TRBJ1-1; perhaps TRBD1 as D (5 bases). Trimming cost V 3 bases and J 4 bases, with 15 bases left between them. CDR3 length: 15 residues. CDR3 nucleotide sequence: TGTGCCAGCAGTTTTATTCGGGGCGAGAGCACTGAAGCTTTCTTT. This codes for CASSFIRGESTEAFF.

This clonotype came up a few times. The V call is TRBV6-2 or TRBV6-3, the J call TRBJ2-7; a weak D match, TRBD2 (5 bases). V was trimmed by 7 bases and J by 7 bases, leaving 23 bases between them. The CDR3 runs to 15 residues. The germline gives CDR1 MNHEY, CDR2 SVGEGT. The CDR3 DNA reads as TGTGCCAGCAACCTCCCCGGACTCACCCTTAATGAGCAGTACTTC. Its protein is CASNLPGLTLNEQYF.

In this sample, this clonotype turned up many times. V is TRBV3-1 and J is TRBJ2-3; 7 bases line up with TRBD2. Germline CDR1 reads LGHDT; CDR2 reads YNNKEL (reference sequence). The CDR3 has 17 amino acids. With V trimmed by 0 bases and J by 1 base, 7 bases remained unmatched. The CDR3 DNA reads TGTGCCAGCAGCCAAGACGCCCGTGGGGGGGGCACAGATACGCAGTATTTT. Translating gives CASSQDARGGGTDTQYF.

V and J are TRBV9 and TRBJ2-4, with 8 positions matching TRBD2. V gave up 0 bases and J gave up 5 bases; unmatched junction bases: 4. Looked up from germline, CDR1 is SGDLS and CDR2 is YYNGEE. The CDR3 runs to 15 residues. The CDR3 sequence is CASSVEAGAENIQYF. CDR3 sequence (DNA): TGTGCCAGCAGCGTAGAAGCGGGGGCGGAAAACATTCAGTACTTC.